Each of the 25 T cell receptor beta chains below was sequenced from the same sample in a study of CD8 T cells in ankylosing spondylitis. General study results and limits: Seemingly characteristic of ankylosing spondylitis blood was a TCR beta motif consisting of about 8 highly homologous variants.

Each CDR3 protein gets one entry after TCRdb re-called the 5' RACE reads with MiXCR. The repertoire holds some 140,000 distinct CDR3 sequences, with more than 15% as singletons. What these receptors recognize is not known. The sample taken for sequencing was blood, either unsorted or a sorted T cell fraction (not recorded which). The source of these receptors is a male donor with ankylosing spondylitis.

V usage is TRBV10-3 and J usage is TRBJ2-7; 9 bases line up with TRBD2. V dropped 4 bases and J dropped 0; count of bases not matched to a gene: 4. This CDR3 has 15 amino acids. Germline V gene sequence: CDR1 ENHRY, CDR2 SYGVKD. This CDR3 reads CAISGGGRASYEQYF. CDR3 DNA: TGTGCCATCAGTGGTGGCGGGAGGGCCTCCTACGAGCAGTACTTC.

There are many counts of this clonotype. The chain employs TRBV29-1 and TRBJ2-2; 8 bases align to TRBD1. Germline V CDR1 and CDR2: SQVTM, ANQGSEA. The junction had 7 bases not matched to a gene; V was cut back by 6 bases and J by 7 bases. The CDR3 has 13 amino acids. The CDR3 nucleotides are TGCAGCGTGGACAGGGAGATGGGCGGGGAGCTGTTTTTT. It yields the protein CSVDREMGGELFF.

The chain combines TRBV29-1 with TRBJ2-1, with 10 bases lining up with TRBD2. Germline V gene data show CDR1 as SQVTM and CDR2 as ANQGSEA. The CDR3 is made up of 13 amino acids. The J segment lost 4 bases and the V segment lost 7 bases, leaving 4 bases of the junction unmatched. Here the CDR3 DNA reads TGCAGCGCCGGGACTAGCGCTTACAATGAGCAGTTCTTC. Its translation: CSAGTSAYNEQFF.

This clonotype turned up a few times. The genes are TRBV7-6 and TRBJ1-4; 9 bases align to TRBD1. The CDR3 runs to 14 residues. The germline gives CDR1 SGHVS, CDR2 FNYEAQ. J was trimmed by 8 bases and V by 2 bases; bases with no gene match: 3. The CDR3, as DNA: TGTGCCAGCAGCTTAAGGACAGGGGACGAAAAACTGTTTTTT. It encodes CASSLRTGDEKLFF.

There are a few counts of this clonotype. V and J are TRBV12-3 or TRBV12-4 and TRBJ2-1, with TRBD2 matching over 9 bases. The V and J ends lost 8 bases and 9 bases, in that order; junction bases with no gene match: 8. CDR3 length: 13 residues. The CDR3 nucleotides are TGTGCCAGCGCCACGCAGCGGGAGGCTGAGCAGTTCTTC. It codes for CASATQREAEQFF.

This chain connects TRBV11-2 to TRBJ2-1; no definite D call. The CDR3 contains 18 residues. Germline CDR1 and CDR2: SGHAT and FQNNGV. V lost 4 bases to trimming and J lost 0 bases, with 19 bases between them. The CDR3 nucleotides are TGTGCCAGCAGCTCGTTATTTCGTTGGGTAAGCTCCTACAATGAGCAGTTCTTC. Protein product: CASSSLFRWVSSYNEQFF.

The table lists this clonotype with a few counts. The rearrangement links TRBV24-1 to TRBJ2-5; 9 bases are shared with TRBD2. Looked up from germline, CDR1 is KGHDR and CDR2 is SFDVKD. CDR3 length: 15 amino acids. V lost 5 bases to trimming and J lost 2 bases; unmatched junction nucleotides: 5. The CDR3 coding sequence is TGTGCCACCAGTGCGAGGACTAGCGATCAAGAGACCCAGTACTTC. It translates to CATSARTSDQETQYF.

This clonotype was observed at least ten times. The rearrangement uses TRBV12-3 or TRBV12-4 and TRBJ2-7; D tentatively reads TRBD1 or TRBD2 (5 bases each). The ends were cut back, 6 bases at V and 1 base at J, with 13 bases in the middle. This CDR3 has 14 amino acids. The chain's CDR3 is CASSPTGASYEQYF. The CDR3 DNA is TGTGCCAGCAGCCCCACCGGGGCGTCCTACGAGCAGTACTTC.

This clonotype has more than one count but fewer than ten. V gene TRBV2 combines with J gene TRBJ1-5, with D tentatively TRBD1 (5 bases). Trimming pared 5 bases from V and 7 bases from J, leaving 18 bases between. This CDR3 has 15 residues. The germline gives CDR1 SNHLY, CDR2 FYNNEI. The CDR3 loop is CASSTSVTEGQPQHF. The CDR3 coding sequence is TGTGCCAGCAGTACCTCCGTGACGGAGGGGCAGCCCCAGCATTTT.

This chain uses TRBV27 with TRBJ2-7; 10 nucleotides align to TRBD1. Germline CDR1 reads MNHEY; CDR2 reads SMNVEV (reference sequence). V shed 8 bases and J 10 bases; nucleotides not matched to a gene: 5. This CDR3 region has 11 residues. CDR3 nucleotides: TGTGCCAGCCGACAGGGGGCCCTTCAGTACTTC. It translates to CASRQGALQYF.

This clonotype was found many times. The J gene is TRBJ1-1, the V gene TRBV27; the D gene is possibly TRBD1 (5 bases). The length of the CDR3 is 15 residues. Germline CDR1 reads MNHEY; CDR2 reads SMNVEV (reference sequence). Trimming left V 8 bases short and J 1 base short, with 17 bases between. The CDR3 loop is CASAPGGTSNTEAFF. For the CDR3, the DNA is TGTGCCAGCGCCCCAGGCGGGACGTCGAACACTGAAGCTTTCTTT.

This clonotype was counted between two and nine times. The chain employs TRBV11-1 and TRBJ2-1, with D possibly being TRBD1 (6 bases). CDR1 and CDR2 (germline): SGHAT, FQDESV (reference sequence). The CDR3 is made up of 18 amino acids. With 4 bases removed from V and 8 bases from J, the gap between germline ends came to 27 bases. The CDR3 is CASSSTRGSRRMVHEQFF. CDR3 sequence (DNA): TGTGCCAGCAGCTCTACCAGGGGTAGCCGTAGGATGGTGCATGAGCAGTTCTTC.

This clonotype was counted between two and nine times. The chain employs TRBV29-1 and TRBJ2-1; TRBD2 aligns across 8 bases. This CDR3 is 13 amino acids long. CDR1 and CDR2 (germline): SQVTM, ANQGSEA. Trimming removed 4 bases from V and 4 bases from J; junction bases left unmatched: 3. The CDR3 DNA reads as TGCAGCGTTGGACTAGCGATGTACAATGAGCAGTTCTTC. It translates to CSVGLAMYNEQFF.

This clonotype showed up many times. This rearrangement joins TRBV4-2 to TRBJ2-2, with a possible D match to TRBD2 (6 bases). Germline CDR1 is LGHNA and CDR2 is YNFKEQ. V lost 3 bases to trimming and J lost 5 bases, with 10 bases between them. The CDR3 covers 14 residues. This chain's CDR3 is CASSHPGETGELFF. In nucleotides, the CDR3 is TGTGCCAGCAGCCATCCGGGAGAGACCGGGGAGCTGTTTTTT.

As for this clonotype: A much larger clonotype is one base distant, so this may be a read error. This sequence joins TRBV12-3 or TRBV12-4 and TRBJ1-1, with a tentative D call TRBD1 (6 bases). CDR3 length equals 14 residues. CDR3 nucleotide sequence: TGTGCCAGCAGCCTGGACAGAACGAACACTGTAGCTTTCTTT. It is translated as CASSLDRTNTVAFF.

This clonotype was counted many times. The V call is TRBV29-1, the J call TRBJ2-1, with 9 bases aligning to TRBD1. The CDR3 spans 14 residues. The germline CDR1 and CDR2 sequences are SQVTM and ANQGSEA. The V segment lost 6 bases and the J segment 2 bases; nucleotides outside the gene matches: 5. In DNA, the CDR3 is TGCAGCGTAACCGGGACAGGGACCTACAATGAGCAGTTCTTC. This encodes CSVTGTGTYNEQFF.

The CDR3 sequence is CASSYLASGHTEAFF. The CDR3 DNA reads TGTGCCAGCAGTTACTTAGCGTCGGGTCACACTGAAGCTTTCTTT. The rearrangement joins TRBV6-2 or TRBV6-3 to TRBJ1-1; D is unresolved. This CDR3 region has 15 residues. Germline CDR1 MNHEY, CDR2 SVGEGT. Trimming left V 1 base short and J 3 bases short, with 12 bases between.

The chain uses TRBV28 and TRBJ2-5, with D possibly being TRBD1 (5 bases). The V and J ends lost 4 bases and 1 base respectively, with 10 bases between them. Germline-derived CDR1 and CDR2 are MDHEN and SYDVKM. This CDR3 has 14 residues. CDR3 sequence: CASSSTGTQETQYF. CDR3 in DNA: TGTGCCAGCAGTTCTACAGGAACCCAAGAGACCCAGTACTTC.

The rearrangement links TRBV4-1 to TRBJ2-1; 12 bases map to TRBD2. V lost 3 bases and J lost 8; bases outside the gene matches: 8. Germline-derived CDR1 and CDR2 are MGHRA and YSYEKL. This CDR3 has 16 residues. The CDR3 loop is CASSQLAGGPLYEQFF. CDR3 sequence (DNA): TGCGCCAGCAGCCAGCTAGCGGGAGGGCCCTTGTATGAGCAGTTCTTC.

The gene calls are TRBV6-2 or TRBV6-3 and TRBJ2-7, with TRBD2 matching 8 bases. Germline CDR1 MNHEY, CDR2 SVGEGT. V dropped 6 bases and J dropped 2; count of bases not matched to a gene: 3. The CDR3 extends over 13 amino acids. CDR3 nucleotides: TGTGCCAGCAGACACGGGAGGGCCTACGAGCAGTACTTC. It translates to CASRHGRAYEQYF.

Here the CDR3 DNA reads TGTGCCAGCAGCAATACCGGGACAGGGGATGAGCAGTTCTTC. Amino acid sequence: CASSNTGTGDEQFF. V and J are TRBV7-8 and TRBJ2-1; TRBD1 aligns across 10 bases. The CDR3 consists of 14 residues. CDR1 is SGHVS and CDR2 is FQNEAQ in the germline V gene. The trim removed 5 bases at V and 8 bases at J, leaving 6 bases unmatched. Supplemented by reference TRBV7-8 and TRBJ2-1, the full variable domain reads GAGVSQSPRYKVAKRGQDVALRCDPISGHVSLFWYQQALGQGPEFLTYFQNEAQLDKSGLPSDRFFAERPEGSVSTLKIQRTQQEDSAVYLCASSNTGTGDEQFFGPGTRLTVL.

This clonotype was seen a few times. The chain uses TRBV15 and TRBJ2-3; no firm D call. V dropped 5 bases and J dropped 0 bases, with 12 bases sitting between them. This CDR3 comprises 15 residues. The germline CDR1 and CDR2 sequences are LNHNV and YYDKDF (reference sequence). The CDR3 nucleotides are TGTGCCACCAGCGAGGTACGGCTCAGCACAGATACGCAGTATTTT. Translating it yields CATSEVRLSTDTQYF.

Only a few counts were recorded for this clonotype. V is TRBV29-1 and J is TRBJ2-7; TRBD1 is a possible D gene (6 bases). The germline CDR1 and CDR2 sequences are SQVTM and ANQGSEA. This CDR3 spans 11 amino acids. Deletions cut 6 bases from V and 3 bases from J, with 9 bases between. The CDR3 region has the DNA TGCAGCGTGGGGACAAACTACGAGCAGTACTTC. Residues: CSVGTNYEQYF.

CDR3: CASGPGEPYGYTF. DNA for the CDR3: TGCGCCAGCGGTCCAGGTGAACCCTATGGCTACACCTTC. The V gene is TRBV4-1, the J gene TRBJ1-2; D uncertain. Trimming pared 8 bases from V and 4 bases from J, leaving 14 bases between. CDR3 length: 13 residues. Per germline, CDR1 MGHRA and CDR2 YSYEKL.

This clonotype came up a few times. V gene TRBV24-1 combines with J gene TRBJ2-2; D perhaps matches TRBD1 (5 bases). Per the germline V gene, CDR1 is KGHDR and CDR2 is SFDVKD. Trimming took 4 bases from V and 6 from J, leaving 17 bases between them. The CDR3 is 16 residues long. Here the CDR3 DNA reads TGTGCCACCAGTGACCCAGTTCTTAGGGGTTCCGGGGAGCTGTTTTTT. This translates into CATSDPVLRGSGELFF.